This T cell receptor beta chain was identified during a study of blood T cells in healthy people across ages. Per sample, extraction of total RNA gave at least 5.5 micrograms in every case. CDR3 size: 15 residues. V shed 2 bases, J shed 5 bases, and the junction held 10 bases outside the gene matches. The germline V gene has CDR1 SGHKS and CDR2 YYEKEE (reference sequence). Study-level points and caveats: CMV status of donors was unknown, possibly confounding expanded clonotype changes.

With a J-beta primer mix and a sample-barcoded 5' primer, a second PCR ran about 7 to 12 cycles. TCRdb re-called the 5' RACE reads with MiXCR, one entry per CDR3 protein. In the table there are 1.8 million or so distinct CDR3 sequences, about two fifths of which are singletons. Points on this clonotype: The target antigen is unknown.

V usage is TRBV5-5 and J usage is TRBJ2-7, with 7 bases that match TRBD1. The receptor was derived from a human donor in good health. The specimen sequenced was blood. The CDR3 spells CASSLIFSDRDEQYF. Written as DNA, the CDR3 is TGTGCCAGCAGCTTAATCTTCTCCGACAGGGACGAGCAGTACTTC.